The 27 T cell receptor beta chains reported below all come from one sample, sequenced in a study of OX40 agonist ivuxolimab in advanced cancers. Measured with immunoSEQ multiplex PCR; TCRdb has only the in-frame clones, and not every one. The sample records 25,000 to 30,000 clones, 65% to 80% being singletons. The sample here was CD4+ or CD8+ T cells sorted from blood, taken in a trial of the OX40 agonist ivuxolimab. Every receptor here comes from an adult with an advanced solid tumor such as melanoma, head and neck, liver or kidney cancer.

As regards this clone: The sample has other DNA sequences that encode this CDR3 too. The chain combines TRBV7-9 with TRBJ2-1; TRBD2 matches 8 bases. The CDR3 extends over 15 amino acids. With V trimmed by 5 bases and J by 0 bases, 3 bases remained unmatched. The V gene's germline CDR1 is SEHNR and CDR2 FQNEAQ (reference sequence). CDR3 sequence reads: CASSPSGSSYNEQFF. The CDR3 nucleotides are TGTGCCAGCAGCCCCAGCGGGAGCTCCTACAATGAGCAGTTCTTC.

This chain connects TRBV30 to TRBJ1-5; 8 bases match TRBD1. Trimming at V came to 3 bases and at J to 2 bases, leaving 3 bases not matched to a gene. Germline V lookup: CDR1 GTSNPN, CDR2 SVGIG (reference sequence). This CDR3 spans 14 amino acids. CDR3 nucleotide sequence: TGTGCCTGGAGGGACAGGGAACGCAATCAGCCCCAGCATTTT. It specifies CAWRDRERNQPQHF.

In DNA, the CDR3 is TGTGCCAGCTCACCGGAGGACTCCTACGAGCAGTACTTC. It translates to CASSPEDSYEQYF. The rearrangement uses TRBV18 and TRBJ2-7; possible D gene TRBD2, 5 bases. Germline-derived CDR1 and CDR2 are KGHSH and LQKENI. Trimming took 3 bases from V and 0 from J, leaving 6 bases between them. The CDR3 has 13 amino acids.

V is TRBV4-1 and J is TRBJ2-1; D unclear. V lost 3 bases and J 9 bases, leaving 15 bases between the germline ends. Germline CDR1 is MGHRA and CDR2 is YSYEKL. The CDR3 loop spans 14 amino acids. This chain's CDR3 is CASSQYVDTAEQFF. For the CDR3, the DNA is TGCGCCAGCAGCCAGTACGTTGACACGGCTGAGCAGTTCTTC.

This clone was picked up a small number of times. V is TRBV5-6 and J is TRBJ2-2, with 10 positions matching TRBD2. The CDR3 is 17 amino acids. Germline V lookup: CDR1 SGHDT, CDR2 YYEEEE. J was trimmed by 2 bases and V by 0 bases; bases with no gene match: 4. The CDR3 nucleotides are TGTGCCAGCAGCTTGGGGGCTAGCGGGGGAAACACCGGGGAGCTGTTTTTT. Translation gives CASSLGASGGNTGELFF.

V is TRBV29-1 and J is TRBJ2-1; D perhaps matches TRBD2 (5 bases). CDR3 length: 16 amino acids. V shed 0 bases and J shed 0 bases, with 12 bases lying between them. CDR1 is SQVTM, CDR2 ANQGSEA, per germline. The DNA of the CDR3 is TGCAGCGTTGAAGATCCAACCCGGGGCTCCTACAATGAGCAGTTCTTC. Protein product: CSVEDPTRGSYNEQFF.

The genes are TRBV5-8 and TRBJ2-3; TRBD1 aligns across 8 bases. This CDR3 has 15 amino acids. Trimming removed 4 bases from V and 4 bases from J; junction bases left unmatched: 8. Germline V CDR1 and CDR2: SGHTS, YDEGEE. This CDR3 is CASSLGQGPPDTQYF. The CDR3 DNA reads as TGTGCCAGCAGCCTAGGACAGGGACCACCAGATACGCAGTATTTT. The whole variable domain, filled in from reference TRBV5-8 and TRBJ2-3, reads EAGVTQSPTHLIKTRGQQATLRCSPISGHTSVYWYQQALGLGLQFLLWYDEGEERNRGNFPPRFSGRQFPNYSSELNVNALELEDSALYLCASSLGQGPPDTQYFGPGTRLTVL.

CDR3 protein: CATRQGGYTEAFF. The CDR3, as DNA: TGTGCCACCAGACAGGGGGGCTACACTGAAGCTTTCTTT. The chain is built from TRBV15 and TRBJ1-1, with 8 bases fitting TRBD1. CDR3 length equals 13 residues. The ends lost 6 bases at V and 3 bases at J; junction bases unmatched: 3. The germline CDR1 and CDR2 sequences are LNHNV and YYDKDF (reference sequence). Full variable domain (remainder filled in from reference TRBV15 and TRBJ1-1): DAMVIQNPRYQVTQFGKPVTLSCSQTLNHNVMYWYQQKSSQAPKLLFHYYDKDFNNEADTPDNFQSRRPNTSFCFLDIRSPGLGDTAMYLCATRQGGYTEAFFGQGTRLTVV.

The chain has TRBV30 and TRBJ2-7; 7 bases align to TRBD2. CDR3 length: 14 amino acids. The V gene end was trimmed by 4 bases and the J gene end by 1 base; junction bases not matched to a gene: 7. Germline V CDR1 and CDR2: GTSNPN, SVGIG (reference sequence). CDR3 DNA: TGTGCCTGGACGCGGCGGGAGTGGTCCTACGAGCAGTACTTC. This codes for CAWTRREWSYEQYF.

This sequence joins TRBV28 and TRBJ1-4; TRBD1 is a possible D gene (5 bases). This CDR3 has 18 amino acids. The germline gives CDR1 MDHEN, CDR2 SYDVKM. V dropped 6 bases and J dropped 2 bases, with 22 bases sitting between them. This CDR3 reads CASSATSGQDATNEKLFF. DNA for the CDR3: TGTGCCAGCAGCGCGACGTCGGGGCAGGATGCTACTAATGAAAAACTGTTTTTT.

This chain uses TRBV10-3 with TRBJ1-6, with 8 bases aligning to TRBD1. The V gene end was trimmed by 7 bases and the J gene end by 7 bases; junction bases not matched to a gene: 3. Germline V gene sequence: CDR1 ENHRY, CDR2 SYGVKD. This CDR3 comprises 13 residues. CDR3 DNA: TGTGCCATCACGGACAGGGAAAATTCACCCCTCCACTTT. It codes for CAITDRENSPLHF.

This chain connects TRBV30 to TRBJ2-5; D not certain. CDR1 GTSNPN and CDR2 SVGIG come from the germline V gene (reference sequence). The CDR3 totals 13 residues. V lost 3 bases to trimming and J lost 0 bases, with 8 bases between them. The DNA of the CDR3 is TGTGCCTGGAGACTCTGGAACCAAGAGACCCAGTACTTC. Amino acid sequence: CAWRLWNQETQYF.

The rearrangement joins TRBV4-2 to TRBJ1-1; D not resolved. The V end lost 1 base, the J end lost 6 bases, and 9 bases lay between the germline ends. This CDR3 has 13 residues. Germline CDR1 is LGHNA and CDR2 is YNFKEQ. The CDR3 reads CASSQAAGPEAFF. CDR3 nucleotide sequence: TGTGCCAGCAGCCAAGCAGCAGGCCCTGAAGCTTTCTTT.

The V call is TRBV7-2, the J call TRBJ2-3, with 12 nucleotides matching TRBD2. This CDR3 spans 16 amino acids. The germline V gene has CDR1 SGHTA and CDR2 FQGNSA. V dropped 5 bases and J dropped 4; count of bases not matched to a gene: 7. The CDR3 protein is CASSLTSGRTADTQYF. In DNA, the CDR3 is TGTGCCAGCAGCCTAACTAGCGGGAGGACGGCAGATACGCAGTATTTT. Drawing the rest from reference TRBV7-2 and TRBJ2-3, the complete variable domain is GAGVSQSPSNKVTEKGKDVELRCDPISGHTALYWYRQSLGQGLEFLIYFQGNSAPDKSGLPSDRFSAERTGGSVSTLTIQRTQQEDSAVYLCASSLTSGRTADTQYFGPGTRLTVL.

Only one count was recorded for this clone. The gene calls are TRBV19 and TRBJ2-7; 8 bases match TRBD1. V trimming: 3 bases; J trimming: 6 bases; junction bases outside the gene matches: 4. CDR1 and CDR2 (germline): LNHDA, SQIVND (reference sequence). CDR3 length: 13 residues. The DNA for the CDR3 is TGTGCCAGTAGTATCGGACAGGGCGGCGAGCAGTACTTC. Translation gives CASSIGQGGEQYF.

The rearrangement joins TRBV27 to TRBJ2-5; TRBD2 aligns across 7 bases. V shed 0 bases, J shed 5 bases, and the junction held 6 bases outside the gene matches. The germline CDR1 and CDR2 sequences are MNHEY and SMNVEV (reference sequence). This CDR3 is 15 amino acids long. CDR3 sequence: CASSLSPGGGETQYF. The CDR3 DNA reads TGTGCCAGCAGTTTATCACCGGGGGGTGGGGAGACCCAGTACTTC.

This sequence joins TRBV5-1 and TRBJ1-1; weak D call: TRBD1 (6 bases). Germline CDR1 SGHRS, CDR2 YFSETQ. Deletions cut 1 base from V and 4 bases from J, with 11 bases between. This CDR3 region has 14 residues. The CDR3 DNA is TGCGCCAGCAGCTTGTCACAGGGTGTCACTGAAGCTTTCTTT. Protein: CASSLSQGVTEAFF.

CDR3 DNA sequence: TGTGCCAGCAGCCTGGCGTCGCCCTATGGCTACACCTTC. Its protein is CASSLASPYGYTF. This sequence joins TRBV11-2 and TRBJ1-2; D ambiguous. Germline loops: CDR1 SGHAT, CDR2 FQNNGV. The CDR3 covers 13 residues. Trimming cost V 5 bases and J 4 bases, with 11 bases left between them.

The genes are TRBV4-1 and TRBJ2-7; D is possibly TRBD1 (6 bases). Between the trimmed V and J ends, which lost 1 base and 7 bases, there was a span of 20 bases. This CDR3 is 16 amino acids long. Looked up from germline, CDR1 is MGHRA and CDR2 is YSYEKL. DNA of the CDR3: TGCGCCAGCAGCCAAGTGGTCTGGGGGCGGATGTTAGAGCAGTACTTC. It translates to CASSQVVWGRMLEQYF.

A single count supports this clone. The chain carries TRBV9 and TRBJ1-5, with D perhaps matching TRBD1 (5 bases). Trimming left V 3 bases short and J 6 bases short, with 16 bases between. This CDR3 region has 15 residues. Per germline, CDR1 SGDLS and CDR2 YYNGEE. CDR3 sequence reads: CASSGGGAPGQPQHF. CDR3 DNA: TGTGCCAGCAGCGGGGGCGGGGCCCCAGGTCAGCCCCAGCATTTT. The complete variable domain, with remaining parts taken from reference TRBV9 and TRBJ1-5, reads DSGVTQTPKHLITATGQRVTLRCSPRSGDLSVYWYQQSLDQGLQFLIQYYNGEERAKGNILERFSAQQFPDLHSELNLSSLELGDSALYFCASSGGGAPGQPQHFGDGTRLSIL.

V usage is TRBV5-6 and J usage is TRBJ2-7, with 7 bases aligning to TRBD1. The germline CDR1 and CDR2 sequences are SGHDT and YYEEEE. This CDR3 has 12 residues. Trimming removed 2 bases from V and 6 bases from J; junction bases left unmatched: 2. This CDR3 is CASSFSGGEQYF. The CDR3 DNA reads TGTGCCAGCAGCTTTTCAGGGGGCGAGCAGTACTTC.

In this sample, this clone turned up a few times. The V and J genes are TRBV7-8 and TRBJ1-5; 10 nucleotides line up with TRBD1. Germline CDR1 SGHVS, CDR2 FQNEAQ. V trimming: 0 bases; J trimming: 5 bases; junction bases outside the gene matches: 1. The CDR3 runs 15 residues. The CDR3 DNA sequence: TGTGCCAGCAGCTTAGCCGGACAGGGGGATCAGCCCCAGCATTTT. Translation gives CASSLAGQGDQPQHF. The whole variable domain, filled in from reference TRBV7-8 and TRBJ1-5, reads GAGVSQSPRYKVAKRGQDVALRCDPISGHVSLFWYQQALGQGPEFLTYFQNEAQLDKSGLPSDRFFAERPEGSVSTLKIQRTQQEDSAVYLCASSLAGQGDQPQHFGDGTRLSIL.

V and J are TRBV7-9 and TRBJ2-1, with 8 nucleotides matching TRBD2. Germline CDR1 and CDR2: SEHNR and FQNEAQ (reference sequence). The V and J ends lost 3 bases and 1 base, in that order; junction bases with no gene match: 2. This CDR3 region has 15 residues. CDR3 nucleotides: TGTGCCAGCAGCTTGTTAGCGGGATCCTACAATGAGCAGTTCTTC. Protein product: CASSLLAGSYNEQFF.

V usage is TRBV13 and J usage is TRBJ2-2; D gene uncertain. Germline values: CDR1 PRHDT, CDR2 FYEKMQ (reference sequence). Deletions cut 2 bases from V and 1 base from J, with 8 bases between. There are 15 residues in the CDR3. The CDR3 loop is CASSLSYGNTGELFF. The CDR3 bases are TGTGCCAGCAGCTTAAGCTATGGGAACACCGGGGAGCTGTTTTTT.

With respect to this clone: One junction end does not reproduce the germline sequence, and a read error may be involved. The chain joins TRBV9 to TRBJ2-7, with 13 bases fitting TRBD2. Germline V gene data show CDR1 as SGDLS and CDR2 as YYNGEE. The CDR3 is 16 amino acids. CDR3 coding DNA: TGTGCCAGCAGCGAAAGGACTAGCGGGAGCTCCGACGAGCAGTACTTC. It translates to CASSERTSGSSDEQYF. The full variable domain, with the rest looked up from reference TRBV9 and TRBJ2-7, is DSGVTQTPKHLITATGQRVTLRCSPRSGDLSVYWYQQSLDQGLQFLIQYYNGEERAKGNILERFSAQQFPDLHSELNLSSLELGDSALYFCASSERTSGSSDEQYFGPGTRLTVT.

The chain combines TRBV28 with TRBJ2-7; 12 bases line up with TRBD2. The junction had 12 bases not matched to a gene; V was cut back by 6 bases and J by 3 bases. The germline V gene has CDR1 MDHEN and CDR2 SYDVKM. The CDR3 is made up of 17 amino acids. The chain's CDR3 is CASSTSQLAGGHYEQYF. The CDR3 DNA reads TGTGCCAGCAGCACCAGTCAACTAGCGGGGGGCCACTACGAGCAGTACTTC.

The gene calls are TRBV25-1 and TRBJ2-7; D is unresolved. Germline V gene data show CDR1 as MGHDK and CDR2 as SYGVNS. This CDR3 has 11 amino acids. The germline V and J ends were trimmed by 5 bases and 6 bases, with 8 bases remaining between them. CDR3 nucleotides: TGTGCCAGCAGTTGGTCGGCCGAGCAGTACTTC. This codes for CASSWSAEQYF.